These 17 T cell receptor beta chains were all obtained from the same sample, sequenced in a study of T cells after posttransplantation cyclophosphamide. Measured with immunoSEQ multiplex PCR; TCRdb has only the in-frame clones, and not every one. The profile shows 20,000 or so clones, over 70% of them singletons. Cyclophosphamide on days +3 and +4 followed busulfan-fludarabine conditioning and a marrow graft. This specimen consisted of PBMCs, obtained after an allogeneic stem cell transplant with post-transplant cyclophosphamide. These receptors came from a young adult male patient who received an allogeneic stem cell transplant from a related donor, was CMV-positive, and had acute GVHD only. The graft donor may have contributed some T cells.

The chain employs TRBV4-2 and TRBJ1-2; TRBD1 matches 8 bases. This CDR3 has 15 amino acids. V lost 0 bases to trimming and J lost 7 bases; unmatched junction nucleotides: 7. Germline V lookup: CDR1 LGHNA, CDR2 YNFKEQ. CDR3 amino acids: CASSQDRGPGGGYTF. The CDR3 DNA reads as TGTGCCAGCAGCCAAGACAGGGGGCCAGGGGGTGGCTACACCTTC.

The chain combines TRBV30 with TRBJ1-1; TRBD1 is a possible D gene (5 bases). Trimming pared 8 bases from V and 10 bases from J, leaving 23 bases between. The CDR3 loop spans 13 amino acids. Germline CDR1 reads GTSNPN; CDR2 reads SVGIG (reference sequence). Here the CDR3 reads CATRPGRTGVAFF. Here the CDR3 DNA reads TGTGCCACCAGACCCGGGAGGACGGGGGTAGCTTTCTTT.

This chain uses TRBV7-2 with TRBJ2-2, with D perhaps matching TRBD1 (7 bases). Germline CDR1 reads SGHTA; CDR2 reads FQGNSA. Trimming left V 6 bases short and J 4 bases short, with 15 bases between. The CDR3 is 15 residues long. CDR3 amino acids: CASRNRGGSTGELFF. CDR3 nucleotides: TGTGCCAGCAGAAACAGGGGAGGTAGCACCGGGGAGCTGTTTTTT.

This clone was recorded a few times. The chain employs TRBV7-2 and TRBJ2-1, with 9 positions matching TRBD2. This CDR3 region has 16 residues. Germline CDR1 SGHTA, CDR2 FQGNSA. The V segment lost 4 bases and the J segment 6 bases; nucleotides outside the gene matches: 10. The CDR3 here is CASSSRGGGASNEQFF. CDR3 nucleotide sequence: TGTGCCAGCAGCTCCCGGGGCGGGGGGGCCTCCAATGAGCAGTTCTTC.

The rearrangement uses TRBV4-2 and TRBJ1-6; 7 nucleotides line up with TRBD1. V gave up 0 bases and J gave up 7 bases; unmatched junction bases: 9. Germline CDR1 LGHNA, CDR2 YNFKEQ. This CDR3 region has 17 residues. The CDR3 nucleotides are TGTGCCAGCAGCCAAGATCCGGGACAGCGATACAATTCACCCCTCCACTTT. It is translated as CASSQDPGQRYNSPLHF.

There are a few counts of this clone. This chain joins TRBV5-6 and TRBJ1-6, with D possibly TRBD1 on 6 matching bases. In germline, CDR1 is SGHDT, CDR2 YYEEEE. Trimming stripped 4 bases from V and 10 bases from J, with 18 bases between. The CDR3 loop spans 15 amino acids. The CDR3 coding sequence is TGTGCCAGCAGCCTCACAGGGAAGGTGGGATCACCCCTCCACTTT. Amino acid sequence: CASSLTGKVGSPLHF.

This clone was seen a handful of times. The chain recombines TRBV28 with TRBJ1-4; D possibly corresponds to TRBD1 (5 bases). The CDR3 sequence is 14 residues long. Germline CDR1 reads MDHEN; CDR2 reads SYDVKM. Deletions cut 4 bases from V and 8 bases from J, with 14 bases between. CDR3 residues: CASSSRGVGEKLFF. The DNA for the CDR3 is TGTGCCAGCAGTTCGCGGGGGGTAGGGGAAAAACTGTTTTTT.

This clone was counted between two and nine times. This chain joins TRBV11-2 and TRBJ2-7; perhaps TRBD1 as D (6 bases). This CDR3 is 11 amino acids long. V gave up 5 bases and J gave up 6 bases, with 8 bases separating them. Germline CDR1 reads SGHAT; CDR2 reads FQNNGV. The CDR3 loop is CASSGGLEQYF. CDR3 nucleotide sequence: TGTGCCAGCAGCGGGGGCCTCGAGCAGTACTTC.

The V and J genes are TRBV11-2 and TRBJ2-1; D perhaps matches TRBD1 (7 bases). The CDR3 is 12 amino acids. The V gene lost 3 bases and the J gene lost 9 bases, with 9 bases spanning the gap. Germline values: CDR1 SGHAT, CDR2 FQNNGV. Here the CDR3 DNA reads TGTGCCAGCAGCTTGGAGGGGGCTGAGCAGTTCTTC. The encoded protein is CASSLEGAEQFF. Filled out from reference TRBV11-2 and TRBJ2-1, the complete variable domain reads EAGVAQSPRYKIIEKRQSVAFWCNPISGHATLYWYQQILGQGPKLLIQFQNNGVVDDSQLPKDRFSAERLKGVDSTLKIQPAKLEDSAVYLCASSLEGAEQFFGPGTRLTVL.

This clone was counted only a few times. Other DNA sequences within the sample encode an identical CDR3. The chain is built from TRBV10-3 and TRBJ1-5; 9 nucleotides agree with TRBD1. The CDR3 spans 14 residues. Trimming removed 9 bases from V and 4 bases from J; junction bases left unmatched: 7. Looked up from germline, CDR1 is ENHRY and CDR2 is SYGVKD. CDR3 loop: CAISPGQGNQPQHF. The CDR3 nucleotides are TGTGCCATATCCCCGGGACAGGGAAATCAGCCCCAGCATTTT.

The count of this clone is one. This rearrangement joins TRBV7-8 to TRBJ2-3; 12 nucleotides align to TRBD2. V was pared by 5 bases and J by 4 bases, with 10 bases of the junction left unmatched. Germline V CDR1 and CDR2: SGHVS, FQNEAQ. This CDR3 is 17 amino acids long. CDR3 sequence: CASSPRASGGAADTQYF. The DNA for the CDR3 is TGTGCCAGCAGCCCAAGGGCTAGCGGGGGGGCCGCAGATACGCAGTATTTT.

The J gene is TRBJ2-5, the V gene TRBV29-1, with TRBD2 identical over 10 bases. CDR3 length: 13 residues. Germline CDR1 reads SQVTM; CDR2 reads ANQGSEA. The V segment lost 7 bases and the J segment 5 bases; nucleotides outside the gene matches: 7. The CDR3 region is CSAATSGWETQYF. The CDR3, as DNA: TGCAGCGCCGCGACTAGCGGGTGGGAGACCCAGTACTTC. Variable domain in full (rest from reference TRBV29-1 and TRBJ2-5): SAVISQKPSRDICQRGTSLTIQCQVDSQVTMMFWYRQQPGQSLTLIATANQGSEATYESGFVIDKFPISRPNLTFSTLTVSNMSPEDSSIYLCSAATSGWETQYFGPGTRLLVL.

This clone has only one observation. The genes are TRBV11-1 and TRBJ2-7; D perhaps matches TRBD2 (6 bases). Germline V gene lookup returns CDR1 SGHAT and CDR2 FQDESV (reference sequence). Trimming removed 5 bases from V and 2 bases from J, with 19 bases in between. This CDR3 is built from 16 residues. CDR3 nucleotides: TGTGCCAGCAGCCAAGAAGCAGGGAGGAACCCCTACGAGCAGTACTTC. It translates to CASSQEAGRNPYEQYF.

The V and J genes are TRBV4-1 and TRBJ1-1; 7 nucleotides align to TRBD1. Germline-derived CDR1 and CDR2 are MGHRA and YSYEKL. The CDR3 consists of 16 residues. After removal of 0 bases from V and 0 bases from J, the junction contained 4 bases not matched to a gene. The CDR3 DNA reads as TGCGCCAGCAGCCAAGACCTACAGGGGATGAACACTGAAGCTTTCTTT. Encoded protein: CASSQDLQGMNTEAFF.

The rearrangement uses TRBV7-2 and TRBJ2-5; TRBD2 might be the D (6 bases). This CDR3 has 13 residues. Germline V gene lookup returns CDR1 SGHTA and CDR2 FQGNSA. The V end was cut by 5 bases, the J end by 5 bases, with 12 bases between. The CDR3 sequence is CASSGGKVETQYF. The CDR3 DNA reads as TGTGCCAGCAGCGGGGGGAAAGTGGAGACCCAGTACTTC.

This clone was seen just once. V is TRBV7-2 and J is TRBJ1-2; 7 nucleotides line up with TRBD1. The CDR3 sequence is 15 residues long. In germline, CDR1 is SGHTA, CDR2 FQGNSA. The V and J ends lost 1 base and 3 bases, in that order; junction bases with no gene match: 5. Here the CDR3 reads CASSLESGTDYGYTF. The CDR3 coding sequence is TGTGCCAGCAGCTTAGAATCCGGGACAGACTATGGCTACACCTTC.

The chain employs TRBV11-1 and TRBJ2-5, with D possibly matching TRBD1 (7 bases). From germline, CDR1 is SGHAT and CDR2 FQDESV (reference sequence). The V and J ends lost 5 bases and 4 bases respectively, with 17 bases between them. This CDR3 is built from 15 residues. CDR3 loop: CASSRGTAQGETQYF. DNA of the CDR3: TGTGCCAGCAGCCGGGGGACAGCCCAAGGAGAGACCCAGTACTTC.